This passage covers 21 T cell receptor beta chains from one sample sequenced in a study of post-analysis software for immune sequencing data. Study findings and constraints: Roughly 5 TRBV segments were significantly more frequent in patients than in controls. TRBV5-6, TRBV5-1 and TRBV20-1 were among these segments.

Unique molecular identifiers had been added to the TCR beta cDNA libraries. TCRdb recomputed calls from the PCR reads with MiXCR, one row per CDR3 protein. The sample has 550,000 to 700,000 distinct CDR3 sequences; 44% are singletons. No cognate antigen is known for these TCRs. Specimen: blood. These receptors all come from a girl under 18 with multiple sclerosis.

The chain links TRBV20-1 to TRBJ2-7; D ambiguous. Trimming shortened V by 5 bases and J by 0 bases, and 8 bases separated the two germline ends. Germline V CDR1 and CDR2: DFQATT, SNEGSKA (reference sequence). The CDR3 totals 12 residues. CDR3 DNA sequence: TGCAGTGCTTTGGCGGACTCCTACGAGCAGTACTTC. It specifies CSALADSYEQYF.

This clonotype was seen more than once but under ten times. This chain connects TRBV6-2 or TRBV6-3 to TRBJ2-2; D is undetermined. CDR3 length: 13 amino acids. Trimming shortened V by 6 bases and J by 5 bases, and 10 bases separated the two germline ends. Looked up from germline, CDR1 is MNHEY and CDR2 is SVGEGT. The CDR3 DNA follows: TGTGCCAGCAGACTGGGCTGGACCGGGGAGCTGTTTTTT. This sequence encodes CASRLGWTGELFF.

The gene calls are TRBV12-3 or TRBV12-4 and TRBJ2-6; tentatively, D is TRBD1 (5 bases). This CDR3 has 17 residues. With 3 bases removed from V and 0 bases from J, the gap between germline ends came to 12 bases. The chain's CDR3 is CASSFRTGASGANVLTF. In nucleotides, the CDR3 is TGTGCCAGCAGTTTCCGAACAGGCGCCTCTGGGGCCAACGTCCTGACTTTC.

This clonotype has only one observation. V and J are TRBV27 and TRBJ1-2; 12 nucleotides line up with TRBD1. Germline CDR1 MNHEY, CDR2 SMNVEV (reference sequence). The CDR3 runs 16 residues. The J segment lost 2 bases and the V segment lost 3 bases, leaving 4 bases of the junction unmatched. The CDR3 loop is CASSFKGTGGNYGYTF. CDR3 DNA: TGTGCCAGCAGTTTCAAGGGGACAGGGGGCAACTATGGCTACACCTTC.

The chain uses TRBV20-1 and TRBJ2-5, with D maybe TRBD2 (5 bases). The CDR3 is made up of 18 amino acids. Germline V gene lookup returns CDR1 DFQATT and CDR2 SNEGSKA (reference sequence). Trimming stripped 0 bases from V and 5 bases from J, with 25 bases between. The CDR3 nucleotides are TGCAGTGCTAGAGATTACGGGGTACCCTCTTCACTAATGGAGACCCAGTACTTC. Amino acids: CSARDYGVPSSLMETQYF.

The genes are TRBV6-2 or TRBV6-3 and TRBJ2-7; 8 bases are shared with TRBD2. Germline CDR1 is MNHEY and CDR2 is SVGEGT. J lost 2 bases, V lost 7 bases, and 7 bases had no gene match. CDR3 length: 14 residues. CDR3 sequence (DNA): TGTGCCAGCATAAAGCGGGAGTTCGCCTACGAGCAGTACTTC. Translating it yields CASIKREFAYEQYF.

The chain links TRBV12-3 or TRBV12-4 to TRBJ2-5; 11 nucleotides line up with TRBD2. The end of the DNA fits TRBJ2-7 better, so the J call may be wrong. The length of the CDR3 is 15 residues. Here the CDR3 DNA reads TGTGCCAGCAGGGGGGGACTAGCGGCACCCTACGAGCAGTACTTC. This codes for CASRGGLAAPYEQYF.

CDR3 bases: TGTGCCAGCAGGAGGGACAGGGGGCTTGGCTTTGGCGAGCAGTACTTC. Amino acid sequence: CASRRDRGLGFGEQYF. This chain joins TRBV6-5 and TRBJ2-7, with 12 nucleotides matching TRBD1. V shed 6 bases and J 6 bases; nucleotides not matched to a gene: 12. The CDR3 sequence is 16 residues long. Germline CDR1 and CDR2: MNHEY and SVGAGI.

The chain couples TRBV6-2 or TRBV6-3 to TRBJ2-5; the D gene is possibly TRBD2 (6 bases). V was clipped by 6 bases and J by 1 base, with 15 bases between them. CDR3 length: 15 residues. Germline V gene lookup returns CDR1 MNHEY and CDR2 SVGEGT. CDR3: CASRPWRGPQETQYF. The CDR3, as DNA: TGTGCCAGCAGGCCTTGGCGGGGCCCCCAAGAGACCCAGTACTTC.

This clonotype was seen more than once but under ten times. V and J are TRBV9 and TRBJ2-6; D remains ambiguous. CDR3 length: 16 amino acids. V was clipped by 0 bases and J by 4 bases, with 11 bases between them. Germline V CDR1 and CDR2: SGDLS, YYNGEE. The DNA for the CDR3 is TGTGCCAGCAGCGTAGCGAAAGCTGGAGGGGCCAACGTCCTGACTTTC. Its translation is CASSVAKAGGANVLTF.

Comments on this clonotype: One end of the junction fails to match germline, which may point to a read error. The gene calls are TRBV13 and TRBJ2-7, with 7 bases that match TRBD2. CDR1 PRHDT and CDR2 FYEKMQ come from the germline V gene (reference sequence). This CDR3 contains 14 residues. The CDR3 region has the DNA TGTGCCAGCAGGTTAGCGGGTAGCTCCTACGAGCAGTACTTC. It codes for CASRLAGSSYEQYF.

The J gene is TRBJ2-4, the V gene TRBV20-1, with 8 bases aligning to TRBD2. Germline values: CDR1 DFQATT, CDR2 SNEGSKA (reference sequence). The ends lost 6 bases at V and 13 bases at J; junction bases unmatched: 14. This CDR3 has 13 residues. CDR3 bases: TGCAGTGCAGGACCCGGGACTAGAGATGAGCAGTACTTC. This encodes CSAGPGTRDEQYF.

This clonotype appeared a single time. V and J are TRBV29-1 and TRBJ2-2, with D perhaps TRBD2 (5 bases). The CDR3 consists of 16 residues. V was pared by 1 base and J by 2 bases, with 14 bases between. The germline CDR1 and CDR2 sequences are SQVTM and ANQGSEA. Written as DNA, the CDR3 is TGCAGCGTTGAAGGATTGTCCAGCGGCAACACCGGGGAGCTGTTTTTT. Its protein is CSVEGLSSGNTGELFF.

This rearrangement joins TRBV12-3 or TRBV12-4 to TRBJ2-7; D gene uncertain. CDR3 length: 12 residues. Trimming left V 8 bases short and J 3 bases short, with 11 bases between. The CDR3 DNA sequence: TGTGCCAGCGGAGAACAGTTCTACGAGCAGTACTTC. It codes for CASGEQFYEQYF.

The gene calls are TRBV10-3 and TRBJ2-4; no clear D gene. The CDR3 spans 13 residues. With 2 bases removed from V and 6 bases from J, the gap between germline ends came to 8 bases. CDR1 ENHRY and CDR2 SYGVKD come from the germline V gene. Written as DNA, the CDR3 is TGTGCCATCAGTGAGAGAGAAAGAAACATTCAGTACTTC. Amino acid sequence: CAISERERNIQYF.

This clonotype has more than one count but fewer than ten. This chain links TRBV28 with TRBJ2-7, with 10 bases identical to TRBD1. The V gene end was trimmed by 5 bases and the J gene end by 7 bases; junction bases not matched to a gene: 11. CDR3 size: 15 residues. Germline loops: CDR1 MDHEN, CDR2 SYDVKM. Here the CDR3 reads CASSIGSRGQGEQYF. The CDR3 DNA is TGTGCCAGCAGTATCGGTTCGCGGGGACAGGGGGAGCAGTACTTC.

This clonotype occurred a few times. The chain is built from TRBV10-3 and TRBJ1-5, with 9 bases identical to TRBD1. Trimming removed 8 bases from V and 5 bases from J; junction bases left unmatched: 4. The CDR3 runs to 13 residues. CDR1 is ENHRY and CDR2 is SYGVKD in the germline V gene. The CDR3 DNA reads as TGTGCCATCGGACAGGGGACTGATCAGCCCCAGCATTTT. It yields the protein CAIGQGTDQPQHF.

In this sample, this clonotype turned up once. The chain employs TRBV6-2 or TRBV6-3 and TRBJ2-1; 10 bases map to TRBD2. Germline CDR1 MNHEY, CDR2 SVGEGT. The CDR3 spans 15 residues. The ends lost 6 bases at V and 5 bases at J; junction bases unmatched: 7. For the CDR3, the DNA is TGTGCCAGCAGGGTCAAGCGGGGGGGCGACAATGAGCAGTTCTTC. Protein product: CASRVKRGGDNEQFF.

The CDR3 DNA reads as TGCAGTGCTAGAGAAGACGGACACGGTACTGAAGCTTTCTTT. This translates into CSAREDGHGTEAFF. The chain employs TRBV20-1 and TRBJ1-1; weak D call: TRBD1 (5 bases). Germline V gene data show CDR1 as DFQATT and CDR2 as SNEGSKA (reference sequence). V was clipped by 0 bases and J by 5 bases, with 13 bases between them. This CDR3 is built from 14 residues.

V and J are TRBV11-2 and TRBJ1-2, with 10 bases fitting TRBD1. The CDR3 length is 15 residues. J was trimmed by 5 bases and V by 6 bases; bases with no gene match: 9. Germline V gives CDR1 SGHAT, CDR2 FQNNGV. The CDR3 sequence is CASRGGTGVWYGYTF. As DNA, the CDR3 is TGTGCCAGCAGAGGAGGGACAGGGGTATGGTATGGCTACACCTTC.

The chain links TRBV29-1 to TRBJ1-1; 9 positions agree with TRBD1. The germline gives CDR1 SQVTM, CDR2 ANQGSEA. The CDR3 consists of 12 residues. V lost 7 bases and J lost 5; bases outside the gene matches: 5. The CDR3 spells CSDRQGETEAFF. The CDR3 nucleotides read TGCAGCGATAGACAGGGGGAAACTGAAGCTTTCTTT. Full variable domain (remainder filled in from reference TRBV29-1 and TRBJ1-1): SAVISQKPSRDICQRGTSLTIQCQVDSQVTMMFWYRQQPGQSLTLIATANQGSEATYESGFVIDKFPISRPNLTFSTLTVSNMSPEDSSIYLCSDRQGETEAFFGQGTRLTVV.